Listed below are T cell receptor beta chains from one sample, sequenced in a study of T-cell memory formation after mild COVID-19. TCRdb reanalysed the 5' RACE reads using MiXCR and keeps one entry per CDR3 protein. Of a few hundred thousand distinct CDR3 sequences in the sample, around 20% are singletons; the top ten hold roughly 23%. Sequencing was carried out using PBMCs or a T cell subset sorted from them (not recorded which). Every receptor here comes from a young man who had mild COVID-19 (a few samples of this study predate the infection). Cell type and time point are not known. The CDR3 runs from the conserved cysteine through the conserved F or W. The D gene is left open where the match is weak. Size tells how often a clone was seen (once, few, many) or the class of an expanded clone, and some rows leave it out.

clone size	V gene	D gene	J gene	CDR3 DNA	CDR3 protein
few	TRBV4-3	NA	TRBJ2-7	TGCGCCAGCAGCCAAGGAGACAGGCGATCCTACGAGCAGTACTTC	CASSQGDRRSYEQYF
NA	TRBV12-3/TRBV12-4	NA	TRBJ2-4	TGTGCCAGCAGACTTGGGACGGGCGCAGGCAAAAACATTCAGTACTTC	CASRLGTGAGKNIQYF
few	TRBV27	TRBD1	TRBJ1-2	TGTGCCAGCAGTGCGACAGGGGACTATGGCTACACCTTC	CASSATGDYGYTF
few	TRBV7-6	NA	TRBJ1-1	TGTGCCAGCAGCTGGGCCGGCGGACGTACTGAAGCTTTCTTT	CASSWAGGRTEAFF
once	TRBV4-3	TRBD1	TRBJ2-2	TGCGCCAGCAGCCAAGATCTGGTCAGGGGGCTCGGAAAGGTTACGGGGGAGCTGTTTTTT	CASSQDLVRGLGKVTGELFF
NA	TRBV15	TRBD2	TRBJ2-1	TGTGCCACCAGTAAAGCGGGGGGACCCTACAATGAGCAGTTCTTC	CATSKAGGPYNEQFF
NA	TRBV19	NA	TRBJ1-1	TGTGCCAGTAGTACCACCGGTATTGCCCCGAACACTGAAGCTTTCTTT	CASSTTGIAPNTEAFF
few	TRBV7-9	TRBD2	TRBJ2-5	TGTGCCAGCAGCCCTAGCGGGGCCAGGGAGACCCAGTACTTC	CASSPSGARETQYF
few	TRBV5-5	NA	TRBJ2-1	TGTGCCAGCACCCTATCATGGATCAATGAGCAGTTCTTC	CASTLSWINEQFF
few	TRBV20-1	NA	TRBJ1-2	TGCAGTGCTAGAGGTGGGGGACTCTATGGCTACACCTTC	CSARGGGLYGYTF
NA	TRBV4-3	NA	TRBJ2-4	TGCGCCAGCAGCCAAGAACCTGGAGGGCCGCCGGAAAACATTCAGTACTTC	CASSQEPGGPPENIQYF
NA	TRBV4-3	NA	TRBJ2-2	TGCGCCAGCAGCCTCGGGGTAGTCCCCGGGGAGCTGTTTTTT	CASSLGVVPGELFF
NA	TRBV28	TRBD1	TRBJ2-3	TGTGCCAGCAACAGGGGGCCAACAATCCTCACAGATACGCAGTATTTT	CASNRGPTILTDTQYF
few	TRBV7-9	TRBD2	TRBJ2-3	TGTGCCAGCAGCCCGGTAATAGCGGGGGGCAGCACAGATACGCAGTATTTT	CASSPVIAGGSTDTQYF
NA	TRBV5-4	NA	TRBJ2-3	TGTGCCAGCAGCTTGGAGCGAGATACGCAGTATTTT	CASSLERDTQYF
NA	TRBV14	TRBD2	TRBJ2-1	TGTGCCAGCAGCCAAGATGGTGGTAGCGGGGGGCTACAGTTCTTC	CASSQDGGSGGLQFF
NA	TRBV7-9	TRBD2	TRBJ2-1	TGTGCCAGCAGGCTAGCGGGAGACAATGAGCAGTTCTTC	CASRLAGDNEQFF
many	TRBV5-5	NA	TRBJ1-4	TGTGCCAGCAGCTCCAGGGCTACTTCTGGGGAAAAACTGTTTTTT	CASSSRATSGEKLFF
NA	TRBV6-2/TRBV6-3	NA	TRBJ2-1	TGTGCCAGCAGTTACGTACGTCCGGGGGACCCCTACAATGAGCAGTTCTTC	CASSYVRPGDPYNEQFF
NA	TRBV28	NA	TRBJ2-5	TGTGCCAGCAGTTTAGGGGCCCCAGAGACCCAGTACTTC	CASSLGAPETQYF
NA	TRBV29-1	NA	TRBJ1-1	TGCAGCGTTGGAAGGGAACCCACTGAAGCTTTCTTT	CSVGREPTEAFF
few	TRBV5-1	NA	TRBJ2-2	TGCGCCAGCAGCTATGGACAGCGAAACACCGGGGAGCTGTTTTTT	CASSYGQRNTGELFF
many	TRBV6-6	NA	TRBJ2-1	TGTGCCAGCAGTCTTAGAAACAGGGCCGCAAGTGAGAATGAGCAGTTCTTC	CASSLRNRAASENEQFF
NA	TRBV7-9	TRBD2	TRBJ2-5	TGTGCCAGCAGCTTCAGGCTAGCGGGGGAGAGGGAGACCCAGTACTTC	CASSFRLAGERETQYF
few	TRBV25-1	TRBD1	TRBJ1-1	TGTGCCAGCGGATTATCAGGGGGCACTGAAGCTTTCTTT	CASGLSGGTEAFF
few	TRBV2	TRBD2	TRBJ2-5	TGTGCCAGCAGCGAGGGACAAGGACTAGCGGGAGAGACCCAGTACTTC	CASSEGQGLAGETQYF
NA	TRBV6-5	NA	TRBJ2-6	TGTGCCAGCAGTTTGGGGACATGGACCTCTGGGGCCAACGTCCTGACTTTC	CASSLGTWTSGANVLTF
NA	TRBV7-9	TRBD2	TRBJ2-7	TGTGCCAGCAGCCCAACCACTAGCGGGAGTTACGAGCAGTACTTC	CASSPTTSGSYEQYF
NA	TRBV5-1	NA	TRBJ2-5	TGCGCCAGCAGCTCCTCCCTTGGGGAGACCCAGTACTTC	CASSSSLGETQYF
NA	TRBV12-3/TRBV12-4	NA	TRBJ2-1	TGTGCCAGCAGTTTTGGGAGGGGGACCTACAATGAGCAGTTCTTC	CASSFGRGTYNEQFF
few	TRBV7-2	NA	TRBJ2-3	TGTGCCAGCAGTCGACACCACGCTAGCACAGATACGCAGTATTTT	CASSRHHASTDTQYF
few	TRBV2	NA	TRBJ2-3	TGTGCCAGCAGTGAAGGGGGCCAGGGGCTATCAGATACGCAGTATTTT	CASSEGGQGLSDTQYF
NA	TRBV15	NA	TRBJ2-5	TGTGCCACCAGCAGAGAAGGTCGAGAAGAGACCCAGTACTTC	CATSREGREETQYF
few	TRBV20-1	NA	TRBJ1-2	TGCAGTGCTAGGGGAGGACAGTCATCAACCTTC	CSARGGQSSTF
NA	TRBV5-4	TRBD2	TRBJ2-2	TGTGCCAGCAGCCCAGTAGCGGGGTCGGCCGGGGAGCTGTTTTTT	CASSPVAGSAGELFF
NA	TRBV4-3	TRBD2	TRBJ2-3	TGCGCCAGCAGCCAAGATGAGGGCGGGGGGGCGAATACGCAGTATTTT	CASSQDEGGGANTQYF
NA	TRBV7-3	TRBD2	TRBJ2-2	TGTGCCAGCGCCCCTAGCGGGGGGCCCACCGGGGAGCTGTTTTTT	CASAPSGGPTGELFF
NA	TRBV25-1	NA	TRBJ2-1	TGTGCCAGCAGTGAATCTGGCCAGTACAATGAGCAGTTCTTC	CASSESGQYNEQFF
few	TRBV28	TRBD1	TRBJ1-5	TGTGCCAGCAGCCCGCGGACAGGGGCGAATCAGCCCCAGCATTTT	CASSPRTGANQPQHF
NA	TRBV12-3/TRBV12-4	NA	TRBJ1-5	TGTGCCAGCACCACGCCTGGACAGCCCCAGCATTTT	CASTTPGQPQHF
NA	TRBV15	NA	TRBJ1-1	TGTGCCACCAGCAGAGATTTAGGGGAGGATACTGAAGCTTTCTTT	CATSRDLGEDTEAFF
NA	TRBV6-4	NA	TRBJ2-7	TGTGCCAGCAGCCAAGAGCTAGGAAGGGCCTACGAGCAGTACTTC	CASSQELGRAYEQYF
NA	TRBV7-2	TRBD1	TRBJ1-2	TGTGCCAGCAGCTTAGCGGGACAGGGAAACTATGGCTACACCTTC	CASSLAGQGNYGYTF
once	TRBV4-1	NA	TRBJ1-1	TGCGCCAGCAGCCAAGCCATAGTACGCAAGAACACTGAAGCTTTCTTT	CASSQAIVRKNTEAFF
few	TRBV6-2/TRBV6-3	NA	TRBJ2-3	TGTGCCAGCCGGAGCGGGCCCTATACGCAGTATTTT	CASRSGPYTQYF
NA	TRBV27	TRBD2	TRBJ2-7	TGTGCCAGCACACAAAGCGGGGCTAGCTCCTACGAGCAGTACTTC	CASTQSGASSYEQYF
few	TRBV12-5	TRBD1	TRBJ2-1	TGTGCTAGTGGCCTGGACAGGGGAGTCAATGAGCAGTTCTTC	CASGLDRGVNEQFF
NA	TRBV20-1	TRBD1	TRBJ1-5	TGCAGTGCTCCCCGACAGGGCCCGGGGCAGCCCCAGCATTTT	CSAPRQGPGQPQHF
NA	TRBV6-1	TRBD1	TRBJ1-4	TGTGCCAGCAGTGCTTCCGGGACAGGCCTTGAAAAACTGTTTTTT	CASSASGTGLEKLFF